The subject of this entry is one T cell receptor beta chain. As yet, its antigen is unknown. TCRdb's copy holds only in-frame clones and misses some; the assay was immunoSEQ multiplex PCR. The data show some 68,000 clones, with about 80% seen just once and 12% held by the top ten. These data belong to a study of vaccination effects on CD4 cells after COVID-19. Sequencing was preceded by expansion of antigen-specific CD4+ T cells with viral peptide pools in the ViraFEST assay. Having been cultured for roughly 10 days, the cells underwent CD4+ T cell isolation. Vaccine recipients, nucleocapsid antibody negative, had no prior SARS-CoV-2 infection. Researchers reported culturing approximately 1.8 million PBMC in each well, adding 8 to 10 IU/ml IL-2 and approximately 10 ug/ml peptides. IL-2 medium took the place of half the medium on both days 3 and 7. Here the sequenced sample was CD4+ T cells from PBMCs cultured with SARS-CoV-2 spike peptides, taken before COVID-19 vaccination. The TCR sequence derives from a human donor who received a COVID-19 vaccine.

As DNA, the CDR3 is TGTGCCAGCAGCGTAGAGCCGATCACAGATACGCAGTATTTT. This gives the protein CASSVEPITDTQYF. The V call is TRBV9, the J call TRBJ2-3; D remains ambiguous. This CDR3 contains 14 residues. V gave up 0 bases and J gave up 2 bases, with 7 bases separating them. Germline V gene data show CDR1 as SGDLS and CDR2 as YYNGEE. The full variable domain, in which reference TRBV9 and TRBJ2-3 provide the parts outside the CDR3, is DSGVTQTPKHLITATGQRVTLRCSPRSGDLSVYWYQQSLDQGLQFLIQYYNGEERAKGNILERFSAQQFPDLHSELNLSSLELGDSALYFCASSVEPITDTQYFGPGTRLTVL.